Each of the 2 T cell receptor beta chains below was sequenced from the same sample in a study of blood T cell repertoires in COVID-19. Profiling relied on immunoSEQ multiplex PCR, and the TCRdb table lists in-frame clones only, not all of them. The sample has roughly 400,000 clones, around 87% seen once. Material for sequencing was peripheral blood. These receptors all come from a woman aged 60 to 75 with COVID-19, enrolled during active disease.

The V call is TRBV18, the J call TRBJ1-3; TRBD1 is a possible D gene (5 bases). V was clipped by 6 bases and J by 0 bases, with 21 bases between them. In germline, CDR1 is KGHSH, CDR2 LQKENI. CDR3 length: 18 amino acids. The CDR3 reads CASSTSAQGLSSGNTIYF. The CDR3 nucleotides are TGTGCCAGCTCTACTAGCGCGCAGGGTCTTTCCTCTGGAAACACCATATATTTT.

The V and J genes are TRBV6-6 and TRBJ2-1, with a weak D call TRBD2 (6 bases). Trimming shortened V by 6 bases and J by 3 bases, and 15 bases separated the two germline ends. Germline V CDR1 and CDR2: MNHNY, SVGAGI (reference sequence). The length of the CDR3 is 15 residues. CDR3 in DNA: TGTGCCAGCAGGGTTGGTGGGGGGAGCTACAATGAGCAGTTCTTC. The encoded protein is CASRVGGGSYNEQFF.